The sample holds one count of the clone carrying this TCR beta chain. The antigen is not known. Every donor, a Caucasian adult, lived in Nashville, Tennessee. This entry comes from a study of shared clonotypes between healthy human individuals. Whole-study findings and limits: Few donors limited the genetic and exposure-history diversity represented.

There are 15 residues in the CDR3. Between the trimmed V and J ends, which lost 2 bases and 3 bases, there was a span of 14 bases. In germline, CDR1 is MNHEY, CDR2 SMNVEV (reference sequence). The assay was carried out at the deep level. Genomic DNA of each subset was evenly split across several immunoSEQ plates. Only in-frame clones appear in the TCRdb table, and some are missing; sequencing was by immunoSEQ multiplex PCR. The sample includes roughly 450,000 clones, 75% to 85% of them seen just once. The chain carries TRBV27 and TRBJ2-7, with D possibly being TRBD2 (6 bases). Source material: PBMCs. The receptor's source is a woman between 40 and 50 years old in good health. Some clones in this sample may be carry-over from other donors' samples. The CDR3 here is CASSLGGRHRYEQYF. CDR3 coding DNA: TGTGCCAGCAGTTTAGGAGGGAGGCACCGCTACGAGCAGTACTTC.